The rows below give T cell receptor beta chains drawn from one sample of a study of blood T cell repertoires in COVID-19. Some clones are missing from TCRdb's copy, which holds only in-frame ones; the method was immunoSEQ multiplex PCR. The data contain around 71,000 clones, more than 60% of them singletons. Material for sequencing was peripheral blood. The source is a woman older than 75 with active or convalescent COVID-19. Each CDR3 is given with its conserved first and last residue. A D gene is named only where the DNA matches it firmly. Rows give clone size only sometimes, using once, few, many, or a class for an expanded clone.

TRBV27,TRBD1,TRBJ1-1,few,CASRKQGVGHTEAFF,TGTGCCAGCAGAAAACAGGGGGTGGGTCACACTGAAGCTTTCTTT
TRBV27,.,TRBJ1-2,.,CASSDGLNYGYTF,TGTGCCAGCAGTGACGGACTTAACTATGGCTACACCTTC
TRBV10-3,TRBD1,TRBJ1-2,few,CAISGQGQDGYTF,TGTGCCATCAGTGGACAGGGCCAGGATGGCTACACCTTC
TRBV9,.,TRBJ1-6,.,CASSAAPLHF,TGTGCCAGCAGCGCGGCACCCCTCCACTTT
TRBV25-1,TRBD1,TRBJ2-3,once,CASSSRDRWSDTQYF,TGTGCCAGCAGTTCCCGGGACAGGTGGTCAGATACGCAGTATTTT
TRBV7-8,.,TRBJ1-1,.,CASSFLLSAGVNTEAFF,TGTGCCAGCAGCTTCCTACTTTCCGCGGGAGTGAACACTGAAGCTTTCTTT
TRBV7-8,TRBD1,TRBJ1-2,few,CASSLGQGASNNYGYTF,TGTGCCAGCAGCTTAGGACAGGGGGCAAGCAATAACTATGGCTACACCTTC
TRBV30,.,TRBJ2-5,.,CAWSYSAEETQYF,TGTGCCTGGAGTTATTCGGCGGAGGAGACCCAGTACTTC
TRBV4-2,TRBD1,TRBJ1-2,.,CASSQDIQGVGGYTF,TGTGCCAGCAGCCAAGATATTCAGGGGGTCGGTGGCTACACCTTC
TRBV6-5,.,TRBJ2-2,.,CASSPFSGGELFF,TGTGCCAGCAGTCCCTTCTCGGGCGGGGAGCTGTTTTTT
TRBV9,.,TRBJ1-6,.,CASSVGGSYNSPLHF,TGTGCCAGCAGCGTCGGGGGCTCCTATAATTCACCCCTCCACTTT
TRBV6-5,.,TRBJ1-1,.,CASSDSPDGNTEAFF,TGTGCCAGCAGCGACAGTCCCGACGGGAACACTGAAGCTTTCTTT
TRBV19,TRBD1,TRBJ1-4,.,CASRVGEDRAFEKLFF,TGTGCCAGTAGAGTCGGGGAAGACAGGGCCTTTGAAAAACTGTTTTTT
TRBV6-5,.,TRBJ1-3,once,CASRQSPGGNTIYF,TGTGCCAGCCGTCAGAGTCCAGGGGGAAACACCATATATTTT
TRBV7-9,TRBD1,TRBJ1-5,.,CASSIGRGLGQPQHF,TGTGCCAGCAGCATCGGCAGGGGGCTAGGTCAGCCCCAGCATTTT
TRBV10-3,TRBD2,TRBJ2-3,.,CAICGERGGRGTDTQYF,TGTGCCATCTGTGGGGAGCGGGGGGGCCGGGGCACAGATACGCAGTATTTT
TRBV7-4,.,TRBJ1-5,.,CASSWRQWVSNQPQHF,TGTGCCAGCAGCTGGCGACAGTGGGTCAGCAATCAGCCCCAGCATTTT
TRBV11-2,.,TRBJ2-3,.,CASSLNFGMNTQYF,TGTGCCAGCAGCTTAAACTTCGGGATGAATACGCAGTATTTT
TRBV5-5,TRBD1,TRBJ1-4,few,CASSPKTGAEEKLFF,TGTGCCAGCAGCCCGAAGACAGGGGCCGAAGAAAAACTGTTTTTT
TRBV6-5,.,TRBJ1-1,.,CASSLRPNTEAFF,TGTGCCAGCAGTTTGAGGCCGAACACTGAAGCTTTCTTT
TRBV9,.,TRBJ1-1,medium-sized,CASSVAVRNTEAFF,TGTGCCAGCAGCGTAGCCGTGAGGAACACTGAAGCTTTCTTT
TRBV15,TRBD1,TRBJ2-3,.,CATSSGQGAFTDTQYF,TGTGCCACCAGCAGCGGACAGGGGGCCTTCACAGATACGCAGTATTTT
TRBV7-2,.,TRBJ2-3,.,CASSLGSLNADTQYF,TGTGCCAGCAGCTTGGGCTCCTTGAACGCAGATACGCAGTATTTT
TRBV18,.,TRBJ1-6,.,CASSPPDSPLHF,TGTGCCAGCTCACCACCCGATTCACCCCTCCACTTT
TRBV15,.,TRBJ2-1,few,CATSRDSGEQFF,TGTGCCACCAGCAGAGATAGCGGCGAGCAGTTCTTC
TRBV27,.,TRBJ2-3,.,CASSLRGNTDTQYF,TGTGCCAGCAGTTTAAGAGGGAACACAGATACGCAGTATTTT
TRBV19,TRBD2,TRBJ2-5,once,CASSMTGLEGETQYF,TGTGCCAGTAGTATGACGGGACTAGAGGGAGAGACCCAGTACTTC
TRBV5-6,.,TRBJ1-2,.,CASSLYGRGYTF,TGTGCCAGCAGCTTGTACGGGAGGGGCTACACCTTC
TRBV6-1,.,TRBJ1-1,.,CASSETRTAPEAFF,TGTGCCAGCAGTGAAACCCGGACAGCCCCTGAAGCTTTCTTT
TRBV11-2,TRBD1,TRBJ1-3,once,CASSLGTGGSGNTIYF,TGTGCCAGCAGCTTGGGGACAGGGGGTAGTGGAAACACCATATATTTT
TRBV9,.,TRBJ1-1,.,CASSVAGTSTEAFF,TGTGCCAGCAGCGTAGCCGGGACATCTACTGAAGCTTTCTTT
TRBV21-1,.,TRBJ1-5,once,CASPLLQGNQPQHF,TGTGCCAGCCCACTTTTACAGGGGAATCAGCCCCAGCATTTT
TRBV27,TRBD2,TRBJ2-1,once,CASSPGTSGGNEQFF,TGTGCCAGCAGTCCCGGGACTAGCGGGGGGAATGAGCAGTTCTTC
TRBV5-6,.,TRBJ2-7,.,CASSGGWGAYEQYF,TGTGCCAGCAGCGGAGGGTGGGGCGCCTACGAGCAGTACTTC
TRBV29-1,.,TRBJ1-1,few,CSVSRGPNTEAFF,TGCAGCGTTAGCAGGGGCCCGAACACTGAAGCTTTCTTT
TRBV7-2,TRBD2,TRBJ2-7,.,CASSFTASGGFRYEQYF,TGTGCCAGCAGCTTCACCGCTAGCGGGGGCTTTCGCTACGAGCAGTACTTC
TRBV19,TRBD1,TRBJ2-2,.,CASNGRTGNTGELFF,TGTGCCAGTAACGGGCGGACAGGGAACACCGGGGAGCTGTTTTTT
TRBV27,.,TRBJ2-2,.,CASSLDSTTGELFF,TGTGCCAGCAGCCTCGACAGTACCACCGGGGAGCTGTTTTTT
TRBV25-1,.,TRBJ1-1,.,CASSDWGRGTEAFF,TGTGCCAGCAGTGACTGGGGGCGTGGGACTGAAGCTTTCTTT
TRBV3-1/TRBV3-2,.,TRBJ1-3,.,CASSHLTGPGNTIYF,TGTGCCAGCAGCCACCTTACAGGGCCGGGAAACACCATATATTTT
TRBV9,TRBD1,TRBJ1-2,.,CASRGTGAYGYTF,TGTGCCAGCAGGGGGACAGGGGCCTATGGCTACACCTTC